This T cell receptor beta chain was captured by sequencing in a study of blood T cell repertoires in COVID-19. The authors' processing: Amplification of reference gene primers was used by the study to estimate nucleated cell counts. Clones were sequenced by immunoSEQ multiplex PCR, and TCRdb holds only the in-frame ones, with some missing. That table gives V, J and clone size, and the DNA gave D and trimming. The profile shows 40,000 or so clones, approximately 85% of them singletons. Trimming pared 1 base from V and 2 bases from J, leaving 7 bases between. This CDR3 is 14 amino acids long. Germline CDR1 reads SGHAT; CDR2 reads FQNNGV.

This chain connects TRBV11-2 to TRBJ2-3; D may be TRBD1 (5 bases). The sample was peripheral blood. This TCR was recovered from a man between 40 and 49 years old with active or convalescent COVID-19. The CDR3, as DNA: TGTGCCAGCAGCTTAGGACAGCACACAGATACGCAGTATTTT. This translates into CASSLGQHTDTQYF. Drawing the rest from reference TRBV11-2 and TRBJ2-3, the complete variable domain is EAGVAQSPRYKIIEKRQSVAFWCNPISGHATLYWYQQILGQGPKLLIQFQNNGVVDDSQLPKDRFSAERLKGVDSTLKIQPAKLEDSAVYLCASSLGQHTDTQYFGPGTRLTVL.